The rows below give T cell receptor beta chains drawn from one sample of a study of technical replicates of blood from four donors. Libraries were prepared by immunoSEQ multiplex PCR; TCRdb keeps only in-frame clonotypes and omits some of them. The top ten clones hold 0.37% of a sample with more than 65,000 clones, roughly 95% of them seen once. The sequenced sample was T cells isolated from PBMCs. Every receptor here comes from a human donor in good health. CDR3s include the opening cysteine and the closing phenylalanine or tryptophan. Each record gives: V gene, J gene, D gene, clone size, CDR3 protein, CDR3 DNA. The D gene is left open where the match is weak. The size field is filled for only some rows; it gives once, few, many or a size class.

TRBV7-6	TRBJ2-1	-	-	CASSLAPPETIDEQFF	TGTGCCAGCAGCTTAGCGCCTCCGGAGACGATTGATGAGCAGTTCTTC
TRBV30	TRBJ2-3	TRBD2	few	CAWSGTSGTDTQYF	TGTGCCTGGAGTGGGACTAGCGGCACAGATACGCAGTATTTT
TRBV13	TRBJ2-1	-	-	CGAGNVYNEQFF	TGTGGGGCGGGGAACGTCTACAATGAGCAGTTCTTC
TRBV7-3	TRBJ2-1	-	-	CASSHGTLNEQFF	TGTGCCAGCAGCCACGGGACTCTTAATGAGCAGTTCTTC
TRBV30	TRBJ2-7	-	-	CAWSVDRQYF	TGTGCCTGGAGTGTAGATAGGCAGTACTTC
TRBV14	TRBJ2-7	TRBD1	-	CASSRQTGSYEQYF	TGTGCCAGCAGCCGTCAGACAGGGTCCTACGAGCAGTACTTC
TRBV28	TRBJ1-1	-	-	CASSSRDSLEAFF	TGTGCCAGCAGTTCCCGGGACTCCCTTGAAGCTTTCTTT
TRBV18	TRBJ2-5	TRBD2	-	CASSLTGTSSAQETQYF	TGTGCCAGCTCACTCACCGGGACTAGCAGCGCTCAAGAGACCCAGTACTTC
TRBV5-6	TRBJ1-5	TRBD1	-	CASSLSPGQGNLPQHF	TGTGCCAGCAGCTTATCCCCCGGACAGGGGAATCTGCCCCAGCATTTT
TRBV27	TRBJ2-5	TRBD1	-	CASSLGGRRGGETQYF	TGTGCCAGCAGTTTAGGCGGGCGGAGAGGGGGCGAGACCCAGTACTTC
TRBV6-1	TRBJ1-5	-	-	CASSEAAGVASNQPQHF	TGTGCCAGCAGTGAAGCCGCAGGGGTGGCGAGCAATCAGCCCCAGCATTTT
TRBV27	TRBJ1-2	-	-	CASSRLLQYGYTF	TGTGCCAGCAGTCGCCTTCTACAGTATGGCTACACCTTC
TRBV9	TRBJ2-3	-	-	CASSVAGTDTQYF	TGTGCCAGCAGCGTAGCAGGGACAGATACGCAGTATTTT
TRBV30	TRBJ2-3	TRBD2	-	CAWRLAGTDTQYF	TGTGCCTGGAGACTAGCGGGCACAGATACGCAGTATTTT
TRBV18	TRBJ2-3	-	-	CASSGLLPKRTDTQYF	TGTGCCAGCTCAGGACTGCTACCCAAACGCACAGATACGCAGTATTTT
TRBV7-6	TRBJ2-5	TRBD2	-	CASSFLGGRETQYF	TGTGCCAGCAGCTTCCTCGGGGGGAGAGAGACCCAGTACTTC
TRBV6-5	TRBJ2-7	-	-	CASSYSGGSYEQYF	TGTGCCAGCAGTTACTCGGGGGGTAGCTACGAGCAGTACTTC
TRBV30	TRBJ1-2	-	-	CASLHGSKGYTF	TGTGCCTCCTTACACGGGTCCAAAGGCTACACCTTC
TRBV19	TRBJ1-2	-	-	CASSRGRDSGYTF	TGTGCCAGTAGTAGGGGCAGGGATAGTGGCTACACCTTC
TRBV4-1	TRBJ2-7	TRBD2	-	CASSHRAGTSGLNYEQYF	TGCGCCAGCAGCCACCGCGCTGGGACTAGCGGCTTGAACTACGAGCAGTACTTC
TRBV7-8	TRBJ1-2	-	-	CASSSSLGVYGYTF	TGTGCCAGCAGCTCCAGCCTAGGAGTTTATGGCTACACCTTC
TRBV27	TRBJ1-2	-	-	CASNLGGDQANYGYTF	TGTGCCAGCAACCTAGGGGGAGATCAGGCTAACTATGGCTACACCTTC
TRBV6-1	TRBJ2-7	TRBD1	-	CASRPGTGAYEQYF	TGTGCCAGCAGACCAGGGACAGGGGCCTACGAGCAGTACTTC
TRBV6-1	TRBJ1-5	-	once	CASSVGGRDQPQHF	TGTGCCAGCAGTGTGGGGGGTCGAGATCAGCCCCAGCATTTT
TRBV7-2	TRBJ1-1	TRBD1	-	CASSVAGTGSSEAFF	TGTGCCAGCAGCGTAGCCGGGACAGGGAGCTCTGAAGCTTTCTTT
TRBV9	TRBJ1-3	-	-	CASSPRLNSGNTIYF	TGTGCCAGCAGCCCCCGACTAAATTCTGGAAACACCATATATTTT
TRBV2	TRBJ2-2	TRBD1	-	CASRADRVTGELFF	TGTGCCAGCAGAGCGGACAGGGTCACCGGGGAGCTGTTTTTT
TRBV6-6	TRBJ2-7	TRBD1	-	CASNTQGSYEQYF	TGTGCCAGCAACACACAGGGGTCCTACGAGCAGTACTTC
TRBV6-5	TRBJ2-3	TRBD2	-	CASSWTSGITDTQYF	TGTGCCAGCTCGTGGACTAGCGGGATAACAGATACGCAGTATTTT
TRBV7-9	TRBJ2-5	TRBD2	-	CASSLAAGAGETQYF	TGTGCCAGCAGCTTAGCGGCGGGAGCAGGCGAGACCCAGTACTTC
TRBV7-9	TRBJ1-1	TRBD1	-	CASSLVVGTGGNTEAFF	TGTGCCAGCAGCTTAGTGGTGGGGACAGGGGGGAATACTGAAGCTTTCTTT
TRBV6-1	TRBJ2-2	-	-	CASIMTRELFF	TGTGCCAGCATTATGACAAGGGAGCTGTTTTTT
TRBV9	TRBJ2-1	-	-	CASSVGGNYNEQFF	TGTGCCAGCAGCGTAGGCGGGAACTACAATGAGCAGTTCTTC
TRBV15	TRBJ2-5	-	-	CATSINRGGTETQYF	TGTGCCACCAGCATTAACAGAGGAGGCACAGAGACCCAGTACTTC
TRBV6-5	TRBJ1-1	-	-	CASRLADTANTEAFF	TGTGCCAGCAGGCTGGCGGACACCGCGAACACTGAAGCTTTCTTT
TRBV15	TRBJ1-1	-	-	CATSRGAGKVTEAFF	TGTGCCACCAGCAGAGGCGCAGGGAAAGTAACTGAAGCTTTCTTT
TRBV6-5	TRBJ1-1	-	-	CASKGQSFTEAFF	TGTGCCAGCAAAGGACAGTCTTTCACTGAAGCTTTCTTT
TRBV4-1	TRBJ2-7	TRBD1	-	CASSQEETGPYEQYF	TGCGCCAGCAGCCAAGAGGAGACAGGGCCCTACGAGCAGTACTTC
TRBV10-3	TRBJ1-1	TRBD1	-	CAISSGTENTEAFF	TGTGCCATCAGCTCCGGGACAGAGAACACTGAAGCTTTCTTT
TRBV5-4	TRBJ2-7	TRBD2	once	CASSFAGGNYEQYF	TGTGCCAGCAGCTTCGCGGGAGGCAACTACGAGCAGTACTTC
TRBV11-3	TRBJ2-1	TRBD1	-	CASSLRQGLVGYNEQFF	TGTGCCAGCAGCCTCCGACAGGGTTTGGTCGGCTACAATGAGCAGTTCTTC
TRBV5-1	TRBJ1-2	TRBD1	-	CASKGTGNYGYTF	TGCGCCAGCAAAGGGACAGGGAACTATGGCTACACCTTC
TRBV30	TRBJ2-5	TRBD2	-	CAFLPTSAQETQYF	TGTGCCTTTCTCCCGACTAGCGCCCAAGAGACCCAGTACTTC
TRBV4-1	TRBJ2-2	TRBD2	-	CASSQGGLAGVGTGELFF	TGCGCCAGCAGCCAAGGGGGACTAGCGGGAGTCGGCACCGGGGAGCTGTTTTTT
TRBV28	TRBJ1-2	TRBD1	-	CASSSLSAGGIGYTF	TGTGCCAGCAGTTCCCTCTCCGCAGGGGGGATAGGCTACACCTTC
TRBV29-1	TRBJ2-1	TRBD1	-	CSSEDRELYNEQFF	TGCAGCTCTGAGGACAGGGAATTATACAATGAGCAGTTCTTC